This T cell receptor beta chain was sequenced for a study of Ad26.COV2.S vaccination and SARS-CoV-2 variants. Treatment defined: 15 to 20 received Ad26.COV2.S at low or high dose, single or two shots; about 5 received placebo; per-sample allocation not given. On day 63 after the first injection, vaccine and placebo recipients gave samples. In germline, CDR1 is SQVTM, CDR2 ANQGSEA. The CDR3 spans 14 residues. After removal of 5 bases from V and 3 bases from J, the junction contained 7 bases not matched to a gene. Profiling relied on immunoSEQ multiplex PCR, and the TCRdb table lists in-frame clones only, not all of them. This table has hundreds of thousands of clones, roughly 90% appearing once.

The sample was peripheral blood, taken in a trial of Ad26.COV2.S vaccine versus placebo. The chain carries TRBV29-1 and TRBJ2-7; 10 positions agree with TRBD1. The source is a person between 18 and 65 years old who received the Ad26.COV2.S COVID-19 vaccine or a placebo. As DNA, the CDR3 is TGCAGCGTTTCGGGGGACAGGGGCGGCTACGAGCAGTACTTC. Translating gives CSVSGDRGGYEQYF.